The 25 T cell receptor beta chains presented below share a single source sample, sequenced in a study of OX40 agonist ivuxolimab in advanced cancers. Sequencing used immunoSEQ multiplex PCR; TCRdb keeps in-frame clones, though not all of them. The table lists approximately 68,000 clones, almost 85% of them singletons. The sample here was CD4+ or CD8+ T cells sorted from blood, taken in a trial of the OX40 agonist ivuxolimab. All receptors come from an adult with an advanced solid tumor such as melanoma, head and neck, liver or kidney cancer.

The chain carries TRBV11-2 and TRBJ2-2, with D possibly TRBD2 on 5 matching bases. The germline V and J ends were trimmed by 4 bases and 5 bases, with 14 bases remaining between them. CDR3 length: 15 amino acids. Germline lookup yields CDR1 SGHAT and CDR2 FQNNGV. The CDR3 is CASSSQFLATGELFF. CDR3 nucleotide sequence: TGTGCCAGCAGCTCTCAGTTTCTAGCAACCGGGGAGCTGTTTTTT.

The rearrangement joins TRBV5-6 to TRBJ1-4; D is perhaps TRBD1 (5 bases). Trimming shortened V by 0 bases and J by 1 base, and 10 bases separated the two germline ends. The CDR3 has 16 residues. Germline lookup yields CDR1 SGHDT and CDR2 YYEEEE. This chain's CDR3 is CASSLGDRLTNEKLFF. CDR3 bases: TGTGCCAGCAGCTTGGGGGACCGGCTAACTAATGAAAAACTGTTTTTT. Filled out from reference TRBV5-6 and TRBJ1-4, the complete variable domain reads DAGVTQSPTHLIKTRGQQVTLRCSPKSGHDTVSWYQQALGQGPQFIFQYYEEEERQRGNFPDRFSGHQFPNYSSELNVNALLLGDSALYLCASSLGDRLTNEKLFFGSGTQLSVL.

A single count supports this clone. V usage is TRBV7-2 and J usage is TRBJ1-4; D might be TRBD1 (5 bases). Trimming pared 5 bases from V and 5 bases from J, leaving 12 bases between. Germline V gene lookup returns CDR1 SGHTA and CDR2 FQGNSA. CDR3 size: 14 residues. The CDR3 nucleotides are TGTGCCAGCAGCCGGAGGGCAGGGAATGAAAAACTGTTTTTT. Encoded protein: CASSRRAGNEKLFF.

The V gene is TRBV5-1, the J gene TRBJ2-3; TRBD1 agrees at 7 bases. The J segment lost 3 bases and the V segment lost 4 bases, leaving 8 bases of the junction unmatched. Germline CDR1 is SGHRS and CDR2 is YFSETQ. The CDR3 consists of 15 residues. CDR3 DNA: TGCGCCAGCAGCGCCTGGACAGGTAGTACAGATACGCAGTATTTT. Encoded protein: CASSAWTGSTDTQYF.

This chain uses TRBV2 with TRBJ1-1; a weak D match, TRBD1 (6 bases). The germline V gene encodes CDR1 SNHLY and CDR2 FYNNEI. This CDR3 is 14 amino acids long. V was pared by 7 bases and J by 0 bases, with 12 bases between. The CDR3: CASTGPGVNTEAFF. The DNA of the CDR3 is TGTGCCAGCACCGGCCCAGGGGTGAACACTGAAGCTTTCTTT.

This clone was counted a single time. CDR3 protein: CASSEAPGVGYNEQFF. CDR3 sequence (DNA): TGTGCCAGCAGTGAAGCCCCAGGGGTGGGGTACAATGAGCAGTTCTTC. The chain links TRBV6-1 to TRBJ2-1; D may be TRBD1 (6 bases). Trimming took 0 bases from V and 4 from J, leaving 13 bases between them. CDR1 is MNHNS, CDR2 SASEGT, per germline. CDR3 length: 16 residues.

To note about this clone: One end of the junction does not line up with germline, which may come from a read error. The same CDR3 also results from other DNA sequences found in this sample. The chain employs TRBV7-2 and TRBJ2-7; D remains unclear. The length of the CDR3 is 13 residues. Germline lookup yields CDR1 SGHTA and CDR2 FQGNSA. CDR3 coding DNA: TGTGCCAGCAGCTTCCCGGGCGTCTACGAACAGTACTTC. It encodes CASSFPGVYEQYF.

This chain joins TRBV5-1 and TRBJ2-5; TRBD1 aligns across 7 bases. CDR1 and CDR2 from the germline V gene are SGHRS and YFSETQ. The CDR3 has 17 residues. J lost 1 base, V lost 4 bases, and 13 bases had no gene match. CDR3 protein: CASSLQTGTVIQETQYF. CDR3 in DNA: TGCGCCAGCAGCCTTCAAACCGGGACAGTAATCCAAGAGACCCAGTACTTC.

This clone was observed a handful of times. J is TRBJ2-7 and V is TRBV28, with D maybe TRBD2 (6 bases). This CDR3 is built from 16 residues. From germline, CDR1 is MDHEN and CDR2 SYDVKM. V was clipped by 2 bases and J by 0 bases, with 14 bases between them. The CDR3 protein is CASSLSSGGLSYEQYF. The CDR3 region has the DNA TGTGCCAGCAGTTTAAGTAGCGGAGGGCTCTCCTACGAGCAGTACTTC.

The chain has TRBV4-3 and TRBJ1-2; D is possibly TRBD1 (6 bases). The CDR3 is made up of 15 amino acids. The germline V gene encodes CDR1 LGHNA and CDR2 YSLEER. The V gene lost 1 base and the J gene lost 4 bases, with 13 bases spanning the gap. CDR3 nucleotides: TGCGCCAGCAGCCAAGTAACAGGGACGGGCTATGGCTACACCTTC. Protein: CASSQVTGTGYGYTF.

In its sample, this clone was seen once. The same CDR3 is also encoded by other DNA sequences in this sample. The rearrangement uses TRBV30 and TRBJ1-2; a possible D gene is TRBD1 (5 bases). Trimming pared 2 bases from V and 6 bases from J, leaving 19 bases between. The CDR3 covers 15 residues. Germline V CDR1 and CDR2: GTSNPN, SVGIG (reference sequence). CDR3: CAWSSAKGGDHGYTF. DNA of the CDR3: TGTGCCTGGAGTTCTGCCAAGGGTGGGGACCATGGCTACACCTTC.

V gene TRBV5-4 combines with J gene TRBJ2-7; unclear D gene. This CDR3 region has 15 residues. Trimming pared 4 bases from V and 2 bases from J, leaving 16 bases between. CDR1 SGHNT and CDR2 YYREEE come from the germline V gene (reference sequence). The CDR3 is CASSPRSSQTYEQYF. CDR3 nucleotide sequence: TGTGCCAGCAGCCCCCGTAGCAGCCAGACCTACGAGCAGTACTTC. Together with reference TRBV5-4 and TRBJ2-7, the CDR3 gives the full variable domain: ETGVTQSPTHLIKTRGQQVTLRCSSQSGHNTVSWYQQALGQGPQFIFQYYREEENGRGNFPPRFSGLQFPNYSSELNVNALELDDSALYLCASSPRSSQTYEQYFGPGTRLTVT.

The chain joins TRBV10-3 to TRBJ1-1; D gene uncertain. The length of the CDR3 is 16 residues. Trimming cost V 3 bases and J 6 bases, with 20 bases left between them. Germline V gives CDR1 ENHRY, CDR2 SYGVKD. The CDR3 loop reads CAISDRLTKGSPEAFF. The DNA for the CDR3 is TGTGCCATCAGTGACCGGTTAACTAAAGGTTCTCCTGAAGCTTTCTTT.

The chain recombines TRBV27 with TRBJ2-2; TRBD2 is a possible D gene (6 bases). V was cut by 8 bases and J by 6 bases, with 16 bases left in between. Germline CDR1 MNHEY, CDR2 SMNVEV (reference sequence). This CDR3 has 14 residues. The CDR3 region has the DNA TGTGCCAGCTCCTCGGGACTCGGAGCCGGGGAGCTGTTTTTT. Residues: CASSSGLGAGELFF.

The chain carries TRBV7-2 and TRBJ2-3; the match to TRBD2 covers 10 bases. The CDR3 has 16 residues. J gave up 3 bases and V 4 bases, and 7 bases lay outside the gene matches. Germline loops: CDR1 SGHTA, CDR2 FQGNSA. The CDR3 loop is CASSSSLTSGTDTQYF. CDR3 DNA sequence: TGTGCCAGCAGCTCCAGTCTGACTAGCGGGACAGATACGCAGTATTTT.

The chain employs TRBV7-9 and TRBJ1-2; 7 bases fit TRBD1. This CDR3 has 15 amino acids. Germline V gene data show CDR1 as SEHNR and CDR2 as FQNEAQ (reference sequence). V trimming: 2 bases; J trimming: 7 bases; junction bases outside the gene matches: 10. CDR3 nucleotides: TGTGCCAGCAGCTTAATGGACAGGATCCTCGGTGGCTACACCTTC. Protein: CASSLMDRILGGYTF.

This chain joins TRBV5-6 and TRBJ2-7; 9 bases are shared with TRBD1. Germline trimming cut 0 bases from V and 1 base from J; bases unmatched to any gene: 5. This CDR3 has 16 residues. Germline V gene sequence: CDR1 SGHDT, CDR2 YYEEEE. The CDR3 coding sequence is TGTGCCAGCAGCTTGGTCGGACAGGGGAGTTCCTACGAGCAGTACTTC. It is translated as CASSLVGQGSSYEQYF.

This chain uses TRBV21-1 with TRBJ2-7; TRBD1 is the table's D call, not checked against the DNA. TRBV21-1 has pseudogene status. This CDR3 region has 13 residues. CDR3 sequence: CASSTPAGAEQYF. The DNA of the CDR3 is TGTGCCAGCAGCACTCCTGCTGGGGCCGAGCAGTACTTC.

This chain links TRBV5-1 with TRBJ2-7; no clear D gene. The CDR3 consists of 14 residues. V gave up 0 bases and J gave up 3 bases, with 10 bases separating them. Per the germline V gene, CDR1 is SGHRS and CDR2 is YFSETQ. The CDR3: CASSLDVRSYEQYF. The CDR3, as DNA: TGCGCCAGCAGCTTGGATGTCAGAAGCTACGAGCAGTACTTC.

CDR3 in DNA: TGTGCCAGCACTCAGGGTTTTGGAACCTACGAGCAGTACTTC. Its protein product is CASTQGFGTYEQYF. This chain connects TRBV11-2 to TRBJ2-7; D perhaps matches TRBD1 (5 bases). The CDR3 consists of 14 residues. V was cut by 7 bases and J by 2 bases, with 15 bases left in between. The V gene's germline CDR1 is SGHAT and CDR2 FQNNGV.

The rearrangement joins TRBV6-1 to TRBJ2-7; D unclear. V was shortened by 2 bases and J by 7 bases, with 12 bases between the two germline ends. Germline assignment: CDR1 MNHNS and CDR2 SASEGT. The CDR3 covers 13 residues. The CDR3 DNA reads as TGTGCCAGCAGTGAAACTGGGGTACGGGAGCAGTACTTC. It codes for CASSETGVREQYF.

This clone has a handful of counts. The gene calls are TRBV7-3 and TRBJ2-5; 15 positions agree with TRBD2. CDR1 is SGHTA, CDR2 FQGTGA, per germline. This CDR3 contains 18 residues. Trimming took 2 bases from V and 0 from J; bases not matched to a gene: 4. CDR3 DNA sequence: TGTGCCAGCAGCTTACGGACTAGCGGGAGGGAGTACCAAGAGACCCAGTACTTC. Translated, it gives CASSLRTSGREYQETQYF.

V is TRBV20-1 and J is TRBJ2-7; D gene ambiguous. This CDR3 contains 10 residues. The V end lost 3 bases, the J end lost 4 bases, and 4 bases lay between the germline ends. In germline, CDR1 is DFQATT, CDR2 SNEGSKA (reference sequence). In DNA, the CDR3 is TGCAGTGCTAGCTGTTACGAGCAGTACTTC. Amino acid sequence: CSASCYEQYF.

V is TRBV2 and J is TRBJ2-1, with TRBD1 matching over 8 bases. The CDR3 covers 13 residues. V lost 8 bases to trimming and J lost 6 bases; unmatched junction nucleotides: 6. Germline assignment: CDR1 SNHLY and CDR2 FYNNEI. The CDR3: CASLDRGSNEQFF. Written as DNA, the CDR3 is TGTGCCAGCCTCGACAGGGGCAGCAATGAGCAGTTCTTC.

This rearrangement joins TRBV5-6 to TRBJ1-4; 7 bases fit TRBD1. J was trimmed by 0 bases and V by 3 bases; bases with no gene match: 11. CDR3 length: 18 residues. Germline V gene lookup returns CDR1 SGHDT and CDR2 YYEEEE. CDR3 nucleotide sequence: TGTGCCAGCAGCTGGCTACCCCCAGGGGGAGCAACTAATGAAAAACTGTTTTTT. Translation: CASSWLPPGGATNEKLFF.